These 18 T cell receptor beta chains were all obtained from the same sample, sequenced in a study of post-analysis software for immune sequencing data (dated by TCRdb to between 2014 and 2017). Which antigens these TCRs recognize remains unknown. General findings and caveats noted by the study authors: Patients showed significantly higher frequencies than controls for about 5 TRBV segments, among them TRBV5-6, TRBV5-1 and TRBV20-1.

The library was prepared using PCR. Instrument on record: Illumina HiSeq 2500. To reduce PCR and sequencing biases, unique molecular identifiers were built into the TCR beta cDNA libraries. The public reads were quality trimmed at Q25 with fastp and then assembled into clones with MiXCR by TCRdb, keeping productive beta chains. Each CDR3 protein appears once, grouped with its most common genes and DNA. This sample lists hundreds of thousands of distinct CDR3 sequences; roughly 46% were detected once. The ten biggest clones cover under 2% of the sample. Sequencing was done on a sample of blood. All receptors come from a girl under 18 with multiple sclerosis.

The genes are TRBV7-2 and TRBJ2-3; the D gene could be TRBD1 or TRBD2 (6 bases each). The CDR3 length is 16 residues. V was pared by 0 bases and J by 9 bases, with 19 bases between. Germline-derived CDR1 and CDR2 are SGHTA and FQGNSA. CDR3 in DNA: TGTGCCAGCAGCTTAGCGGGACGGGGGCGCGAGGGGACGCAGTATTTT. This translates into CASSLAGRGREGTQYF.

The chain uses TRBV5-1 and TRBJ2-7, with 9 bases lining up with TRBD1. The V and J ends lost 2 bases and 0 bases, in that order; junction bases with no gene match: 6. Germline CDR1 SGHRS, CDR2 YFSETQ. The CDR3 extends over 16 amino acids. CDR3 bases: TGCGCCAGCAGCTTCCGGGGACAGGGCAGCTCCTACGAGCAGTACTTC. Translated: CASSFRGQGSSYEQYF.

The chain recombines TRBV7-8 with TRBJ2-1, with a tentative D call TRBD2 (6 bases). Germline CDR1 reads SGHVS; CDR2 reads FQNEAQ. This CDR3 is 18 amino acids long. Trimming left V 5 bases short and J 0 bases short, with 20 bases between. The CDR3 loop is CASSKGRRDFHSYNEQFF. Written as DNA, the CDR3 is TGTGCCAGCAGCAAAGGGCGGAGGGACTTCCACTCCTACAATGAGCAGTTCTTC.

This clonotype was counted a few times. The chain joins TRBV11-2 to TRBJ1-2; TRBD1 matches at 7 bases. This CDR3 is 14 amino acids long. Germline V gene data show CDR1 as SGHAT and CDR2 as FQNNGV. V shed 2 bases and J 4 bases; nucleotides not matched to a gene: 4. The CDR3 sequence: CASSLTGEAYGYTF. The CDR3 nucleotides read TGTGCCAGCAGCTTAACAGGGGAGGCCTATGGCTACACCTTC.

J is TRBJ2-7 and V is TRBV13; D gene ambiguous. CDR1 is PRHDT, CDR2 FYEKMQ, per germline (reference sequence). Trimming cost V 5 bases and J 7 bases, with 15 bases left between them. This CDR3 is 13 amino acids long. CDR3 DNA sequence: TGTGCCAGCAGCCTCAAAAGCCCCCTGGAGCAGTACTTC. The encoded protein is CASSLKSPLEQYF.

This clonotype was seen a handful of times. The rearrangement joins TRBV29-1 to TRBJ2-5; D remains unclear. The CDR3 spans 12 residues. Per germline, CDR1 SQVTM and CDR2 ANQGSEA. Deletions cut 3 bases from V and 5 bases from J, with 10 bases between. In nucleotides, the CDR3 is TGCAGCGTTGATGGGAATATGGAGACCCAGTACTTC. Its translation: CSVDGNMETQYF.

The chain employs TRBV5-1 and TRBJ2-7; 7 bases map to TRBD1. CDR3 length: 15 amino acids. V lost 2 bases to trimming and J lost 0 bases; unmatched junction nucleotides: 5. The germline V gene has CDR1 SGHRS and CDR2 YFSETQ. The CDR3 region is CASSLEGGSSYEQYF. CDR3 nucleotides: TGCGCCAGCAGCTTAGAAGGGGGCAGCTCCTACGAGCAGTACTTC.

With regard to this clonotype: At one boundary the junction diverges from the germline segment, which might be a read error. The rearrangement links TRBV11-1 to TRBJ2-1; a possible D gene is TRBD1 (6 bases). The CDR3 spans 15 residues. Looked up from germline, CDR1 is SGHAT and CDR2 is FQDESV (reference sequence). The CDR3 spells CAGSFVTGPYNEQFF. CDR3 nucleotides: TGTGCCGGCAGCTTTGTGACAGGCCCATACAATGAGCAGTTCTTC.

This clonotype appeared a few times. This rearrangement joins TRBV5-1 to TRBJ2-5; D is possibly TRBD1 (6 bases). Germline loops: CDR1 SGHRS, CDR2 YFSETQ. V gave up 3 bases and J gave up 3 bases, with 9 bases separating them. CDR3 length equals 13 residues. This CDR3 is CASSSRTEETQYF. As DNA, the CDR3 is TGCGCCAGCAGCTCGCGGACAGAAGAGACCCAGTACTTC.

This clonotype has more than one count but fewer than ten. The V and J genes are TRBV5-1 and TRBJ1-1; 7 bases agree with TRBD1. Per germline, CDR1 SGHRS and CDR2 YFSETQ. CDR3 length: 14 amino acids. Trimming cost V 6 bases and J 3 bases; bases outside gene matches: 8. Here the CDR3 reads CASNYRGRDTEAFF. CDR3 DNA sequence: TGCGCCAGCAATTACAGGGGAAGGGACACTGAAGCTTTCTTT.

This chain connects TRBV29-1 to TRBJ2-5; 9 nucleotides agree with TRBD2. In germline, CDR1 is SQVTM, CDR2 ANQGSEA. V dropped 2 bases and J dropped 11; count of bases not matched to a gene: 12. There are 14 residues in the CDR3. In DNA, the CDR3 is TGCAGCGTTGAACCGCGGGAGGGTTACAATGAGCAGTACTTC. Amino acids: CSVEPREGYNEQYF.

The CDR3 coding sequence is TGTGCCAGCAGCATGCCAACTGGAGATGGCTACACCTTC. Translation: CASSMPTGDGYTF. The chain combines TRBV5-6 with TRBJ1-2; D gene unclear. The CDR3 is 13 amino acids. Trimming removed 4 bases at V and 6 bases at J, with 13 bases between. Germline-derived CDR1 and CDR2 are SGHDT and YYEEEE.

CDR3 residues: CASSESLRGTQYF. CDR3 DNA: TGTGCCAGCAGTGAATCTCTACGGGGGACCCAGTACTTC. The gene calls are TRBV25-1 and TRBJ2-5; the D gene is possibly TRBD2 (5 bases). CDR1 and CDR2 from the germline V gene are MGHDK and SYGVNS. The CDR3 consists of 13 residues. V lost 1 base and J lost 7, with 10 bases in between.

This clonotype came up a few times. The chain recombines TRBV6-1 with TRBJ1-2; D unclear. The CDR3 runs 16 residues. In germline, CDR1 is MNHNS, CDR2 SASEGT. Trimming removed 8 bases at V and 0 bases at J, with 19 bases between. The CDR3 is CASPGFYATANYGYTF. The CDR3 nucleotides are TGTGCCAGCCCGGGATTCTATGCTACTGCTAACTATGGCTACACCTTC.

In the case of this clonotype: This sequence may be a read error, since a much larger clone differs from it by one base. This chain connects TRBV12-3 or TRBV12-4 to TRBJ1-2; weak D call: TRBD1 (6 bases). The CDR3 covers 14 residues. With 6 bases removed from V and 4 bases from J, the gap between germline ends came to 15 bases. The CDR3 nucleotides are TGTGCCAGCAGCCCACGGGGGGGGCTCTATGGCTACACCTTC. Amino acids: CASSPRGGLYGYTF.

The genes are TRBV5-1 and TRBJ2-4, with unresolved D. The J call may be wrong; the DNA end is better matched by TRBJ2-7. The CDR3 length is 14 residues. Germline V gives CDR1 SGHRS, CDR2 YFSETQ. CDR3 bases: TGCGCCAGCAGCTTGGTTGGGCAGCCCTACGAGCAGTACTTC. Its translation: CASSLVGQPYEQYF.

This clonotype turned up a few times. This rearrangement joins TRBV24-1 to TRBJ2-7, with TRBD1 matching over 7 bases. Losses at the gene ends were 4 bases for V and 3 bases for J; bases not matched to a gene: 8. The V gene's germline CDR1 is KGHDR and CDR2 SFDVKD. The CDR3 extends over 15 amino acids. This CDR3 reads CATSDGDSRFYEQYF. The CDR3 DNA sequence: TGTGCCACCAGTGACGGGGACAGCCGCTTCTACGAGCAGTACTTC.

The rearrangement links TRBV20-1 to TRBJ2-7; D is unclear. Deletions cut 3 bases from V and 1 base from J, with 4 bases between. The germline CDR1 and CDR2 sequences are DFQATT and SNEGSKA (reference sequence). The CDR3 sequence is 11 residues long. The CDR3 DNA reads TGCAGTGCTAGTAGGTCCTACGAGCAGTACTTC. This sequence encodes CSASRSYEQYF.